A single sample is the source of the 5 T cell receptor beta chains below, sequenced in a study of T cells in Graves' hyperthyroidism and ophthalmopathy. Researchers took RNA transcripts and amplified the TCR beta CDR3 regions from them. HTBI primers were employed in a first-round RT-PCR of the TCR CDR3. TCRdb passed the multiplex PCR reads through MiXCR, listing each CDR3 protein once. The repertoire has around 350,000 distinct CDR3 sequences, less than 15% of them found once; the top ten carry 9.2%. Sequenced: blood. The receptors here all came from a woman under 30 with Graves' hyperthyroidism.

This clonotype occurred a few times. The chain couples TRBV7-2 to TRBJ1-4; D might be TRBD1 (6 bases). CDR3 size: 16 residues. The V and J ends lost 5 bases and 0 bases respectively, with 13 bases between them. Germline values: CDR1 SGHTA, CDR2 FQGNSA. This CDR3 is CASSPGTPTTNEKLFF. CDR3 DNA: TGTGCCAGCAGCCCCGGGACACCTACAACTAATGAAAAACTGTTTTTT.

V is TRBV7-3 and J is TRBJ2-1, with D perhaps TRBD2 (6 bases). The CDR3 contains 17 residues. V was pared by 5 bases and J by 1 base, with 18 bases between. CDR1 is SGHTA, CDR2 FQGTGA, per germline. CDR3: CASSTPQQEGSYNEQFF. DNA of the CDR3: TGTGCCAGCAGCACGCCACAGCAGGAGGGGTCCTACAATGAGCAGTTCTTC. The complete variable domain, with remaining parts taken from reference TRBV7-3 and TRBJ2-1, reads GAGVSQTPSNKVTEKGKYVELRCDPISGHTALYWYRQSLGQGPEFLIYFQGTGAADDSGLPNDRFFAVRPEGSVSTLKIQRTERGDSAVYLCASSTPQQEGSYNEQFFGPGTRLTVL.

The chain is built from TRBV11-3 and TRBJ1-4, with a possible D match to TRBD1 (5 bases). The CDR3 extends over 13 amino acids. V gave up 5 bases and J gave up 7 bases, with 11 bases separating them. CDR1 SGHNT and CDR2 YENEEA come from the germline V gene. The CDR3 spells CASSQWQGEKLFF. As DNA, the CDR3 is TGTGCCAGCAGCCAATGGCAGGGTGAAAAACTGTTTTTT. Together with reference TRBV11-3 and TRBJ1-4, the CDR3 gives the full variable domain: EAGVVQSPRYKIIEKKQPVAFWCNPISGHNTLYWYLQNLGQGPELLIRYENEEAVDDSQLPKDRFSAERLKGVDSTLKIQPAELGDSAVYLCASSQWQGEKLFFGSGTQLSVL.

The V call is TRBV28, the J call TRBJ2-1; D is unresolved. V lost 2 bases to trimming and J lost 0 bases, with 8 bases between them. This CDR3 has 15 residues. Germline CDR1 is MDHEN and CDR2 is SYDVKM. In DNA form, the CDR3 reads TGTGCCAGCAGTTTAAACTACCGCTCCTACAATGAGCAGTTCTTC. It translates to CASSLNYRSYNEQFF.

In its sample, this clonotype was seen many times. The rearrangement uses TRBV12-3 or TRBV12-4 and TRBJ1-6; D unclear. V gave up 6 bases and J gave up 7 bases, with 10 bases separating them. The CDR3 has 13 residues. The CDR3 DNA is TGTGCCAGCAGGGGCCCAGAGAATTCACCCCTCCACTTT. This gives the protein CASRGPENSPLHF.